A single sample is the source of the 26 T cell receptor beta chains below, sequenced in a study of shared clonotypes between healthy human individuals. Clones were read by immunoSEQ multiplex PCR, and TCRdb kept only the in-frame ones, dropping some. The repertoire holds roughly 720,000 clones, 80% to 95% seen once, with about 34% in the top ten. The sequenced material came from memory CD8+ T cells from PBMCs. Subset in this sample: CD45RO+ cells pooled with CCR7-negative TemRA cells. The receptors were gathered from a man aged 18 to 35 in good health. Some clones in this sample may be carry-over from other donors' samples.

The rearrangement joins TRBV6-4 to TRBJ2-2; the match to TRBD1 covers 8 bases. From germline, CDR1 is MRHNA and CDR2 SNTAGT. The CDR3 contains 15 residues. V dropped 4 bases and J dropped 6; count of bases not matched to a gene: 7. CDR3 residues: CASSGGQGEAGELFF. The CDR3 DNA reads TGTGCCAGCAGTGGTGGACAGGGAGAAGCCGGGGAGCTGTTTTTT.

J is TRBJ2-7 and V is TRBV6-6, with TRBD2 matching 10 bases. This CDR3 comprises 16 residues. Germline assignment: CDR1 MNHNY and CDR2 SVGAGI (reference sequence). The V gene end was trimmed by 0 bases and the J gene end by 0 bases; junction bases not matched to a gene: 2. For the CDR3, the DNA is TGTGCCAGCAGTTACTCTAGCGGGAGGCCCTCCTACGAGCAGTACTTC. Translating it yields CASSYSSGRPSYEQYF.

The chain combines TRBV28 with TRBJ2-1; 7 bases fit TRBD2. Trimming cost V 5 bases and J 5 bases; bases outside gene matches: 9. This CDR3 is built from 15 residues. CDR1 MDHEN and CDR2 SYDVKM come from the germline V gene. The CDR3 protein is CASSQLGEGNNEQFF. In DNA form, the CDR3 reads TGTGCCAGCAGTCAACTTGGGGAGGGGAACAATGAGCAGTTCTTC. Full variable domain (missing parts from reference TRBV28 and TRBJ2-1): DVKVTQSSRYLVKRTGEKVFLECVQDMDHENMFWYRQDPGLGLRLIYFSYDVKMKEKGDIPEGYSVSREKKERFSLILESASTNQTSMYLCASSQLGEGNNEQFFGPGTRLTVL.

CDR3 bases: TGTGCCAGCAGCTTAACAAGTTACGGGACTAGAGTATACGAGCAGTACTTC. Protein sequence: CASSLTSYGTRVYEQYF. This chain joins TRBV7-2 and TRBJ2-7, with TRBD2 identical over 8 bases. V trimming: 2 bases; J trimming: 4 bases; junction bases outside the gene matches: 13. The CDR3 is 17 amino acids. CDR1 is SGHTA and CDR2 is FQGNSA in the germline V gene.

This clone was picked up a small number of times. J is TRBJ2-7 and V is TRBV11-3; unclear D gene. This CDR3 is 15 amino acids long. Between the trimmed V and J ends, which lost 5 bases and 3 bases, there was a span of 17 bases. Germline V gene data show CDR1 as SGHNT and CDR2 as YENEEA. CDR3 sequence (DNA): TGTGCCAGCAGCCCTCGGTGGGCATCTCTCTACGAGCAGTACTTC. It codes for CASSPRWASLYEQYF.

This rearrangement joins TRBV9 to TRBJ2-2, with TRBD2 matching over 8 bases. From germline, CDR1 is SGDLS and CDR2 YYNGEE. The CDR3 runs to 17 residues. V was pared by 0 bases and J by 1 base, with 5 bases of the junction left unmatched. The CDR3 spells CASSVGYGRGNTGELFF. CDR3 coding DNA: TGTGCCAGCAGCGTAGGTTACGGGAGGGGGAACACCGGGGAGCTGTTTTTT.

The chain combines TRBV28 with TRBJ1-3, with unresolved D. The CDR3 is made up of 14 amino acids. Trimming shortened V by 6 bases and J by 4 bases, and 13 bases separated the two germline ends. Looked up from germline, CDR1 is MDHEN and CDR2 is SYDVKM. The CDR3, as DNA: TGTGCCAGCAGCTCCGGGGTTATGGGAAACACCATATATTTT. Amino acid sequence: CASSSGVMGNTIYF.

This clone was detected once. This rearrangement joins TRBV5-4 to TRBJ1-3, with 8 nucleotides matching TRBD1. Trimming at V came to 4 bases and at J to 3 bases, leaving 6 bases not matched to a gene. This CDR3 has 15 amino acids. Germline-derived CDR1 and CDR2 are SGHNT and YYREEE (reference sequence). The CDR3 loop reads CASSAGQGRGNTIYF. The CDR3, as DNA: TGTGCCAGCAGCGCAGGACAGGGCCGTGGAAACACCATATATTTT.

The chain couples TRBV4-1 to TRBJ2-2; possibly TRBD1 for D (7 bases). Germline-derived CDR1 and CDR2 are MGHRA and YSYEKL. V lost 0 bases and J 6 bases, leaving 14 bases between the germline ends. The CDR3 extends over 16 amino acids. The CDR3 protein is CASSQDSPRGAGELFF. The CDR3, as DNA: TGCGCCAGCAGCCAAGATTCTCCCAGGGGGGCCGGGGAGCTGTTTTTT.

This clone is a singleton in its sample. CDR3 sequence: CASSHSLSGLLGANVLTF. CDR3 sequence (DNA): TGTGCCAGCAGCCATTCGCTCAGTGGGTTACTGGGGGCCAACGTCCTGACTTTC. The chain links TRBV9 to TRBJ2-6, with D unresolved. The CDR3 is made up of 18 amino acids. Germline V gene sequence: CDR1 SGDLS, CDR2 YYNGEE. V was pared by 4 bases and J by 4 bases, with 21 bases between.

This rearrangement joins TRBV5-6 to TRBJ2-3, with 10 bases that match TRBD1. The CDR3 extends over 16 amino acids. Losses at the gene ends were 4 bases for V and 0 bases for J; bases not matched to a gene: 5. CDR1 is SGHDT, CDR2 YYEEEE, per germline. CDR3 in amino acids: CASSPGDRGSTDTQYF. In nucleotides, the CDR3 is TGTGCCAGCAGCCCGGGGGACAGGGGCAGCACAGATACGCAGTATTTT.

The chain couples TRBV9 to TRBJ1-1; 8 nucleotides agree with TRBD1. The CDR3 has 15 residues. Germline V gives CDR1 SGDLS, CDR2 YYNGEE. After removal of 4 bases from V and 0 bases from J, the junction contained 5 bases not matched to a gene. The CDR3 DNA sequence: TGTGCCAGCAGCTCATGGACAGGGCTGAACACTGAAGCTTTCTTT. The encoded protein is CASSSWTGLNTEAFF.

The chain's CDR3 is CASSLELGSSSYNEQFF. The DNA for the CDR3 is TGTGCCAGCAGCTTAGAATTAGGCAGTAGCTCCTACAATGAGCAGTTCTTC. The J gene is TRBJ2-1, the V gene TRBV7-6; no clear D. The CDR3 covers 17 residues. V lost 1 base to trimming and J lost 0 bases, with 13 bases between them. The germline V gene encodes CDR1 SGHVS and CDR2 FNYEAQ.

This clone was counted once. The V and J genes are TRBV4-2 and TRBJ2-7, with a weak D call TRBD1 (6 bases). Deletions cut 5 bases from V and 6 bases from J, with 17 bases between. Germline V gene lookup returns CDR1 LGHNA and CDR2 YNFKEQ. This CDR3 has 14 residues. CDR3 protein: CASSTLEGEREQYF. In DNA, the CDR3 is TGTGCCAGCAGCACCTTAGAGGGGGAGCGCGAGCAGTACTTC.

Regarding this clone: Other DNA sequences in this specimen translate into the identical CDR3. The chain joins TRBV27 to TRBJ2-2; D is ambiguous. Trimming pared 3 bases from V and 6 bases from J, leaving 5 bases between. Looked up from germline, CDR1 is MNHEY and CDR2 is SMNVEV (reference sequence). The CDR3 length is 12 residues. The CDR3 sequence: CASSFRAGELFF. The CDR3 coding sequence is TGTGCCAGCAGTTTTCGTGCCGGGGAGCTGTTTTTT.

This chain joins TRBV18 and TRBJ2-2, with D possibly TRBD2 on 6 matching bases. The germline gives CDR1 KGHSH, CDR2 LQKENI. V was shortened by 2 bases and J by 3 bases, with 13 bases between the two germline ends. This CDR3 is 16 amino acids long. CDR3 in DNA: TGTGCCAGCTCACCAACCACTAGCCCGTACACCGGGGAGCTGTTTTTT. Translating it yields CASSPTTSPYTGELFF. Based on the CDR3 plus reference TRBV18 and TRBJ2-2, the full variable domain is NAGVMQNPRHLVRRRGQEARLRCSPMKGHSHVYWYRQLPEEGLKFMVYLQKENIIDESGMPKERFSAEFPKEGPSILRIQQVVRGDSAAYFCASSPTTSPYTGELFFGEGSRLTVL.

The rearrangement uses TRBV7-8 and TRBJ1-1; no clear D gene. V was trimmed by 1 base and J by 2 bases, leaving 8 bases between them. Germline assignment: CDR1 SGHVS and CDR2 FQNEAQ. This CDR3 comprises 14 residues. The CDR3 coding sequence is TGTGCCAGCAGCTTAGAACCGGGCAACACTGAAGCTTTCTTT. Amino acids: CASSLEPGNTEAFF.

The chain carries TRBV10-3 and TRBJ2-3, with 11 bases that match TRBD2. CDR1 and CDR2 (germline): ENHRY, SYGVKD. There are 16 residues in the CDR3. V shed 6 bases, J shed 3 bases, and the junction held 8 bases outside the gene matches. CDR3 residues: CAISAPLAGVTDTQYF. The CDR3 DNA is TGTGCCATCAGCGCCCCACTAGCGGGAGTGACAGATACGCAGTATTTT.

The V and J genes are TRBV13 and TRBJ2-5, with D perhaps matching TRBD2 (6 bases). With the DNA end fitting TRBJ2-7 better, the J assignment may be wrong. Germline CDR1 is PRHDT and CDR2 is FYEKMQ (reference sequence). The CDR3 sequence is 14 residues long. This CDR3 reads CASSLAEGVHEQYF. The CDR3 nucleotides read TGTGCCAGCAGCTTAGCGGAGGGAGTCCACGAGCAGTACTTC.

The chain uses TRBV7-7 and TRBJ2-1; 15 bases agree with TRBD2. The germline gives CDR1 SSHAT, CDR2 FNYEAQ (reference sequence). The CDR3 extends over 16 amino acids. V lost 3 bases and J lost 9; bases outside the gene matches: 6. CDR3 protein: CASSLGLAGGGSEQFF. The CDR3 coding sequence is TGTGCCAGCAGCTTGGGACTAGCGGGAGGAGGGAGTGAGCAGTTCTTC.

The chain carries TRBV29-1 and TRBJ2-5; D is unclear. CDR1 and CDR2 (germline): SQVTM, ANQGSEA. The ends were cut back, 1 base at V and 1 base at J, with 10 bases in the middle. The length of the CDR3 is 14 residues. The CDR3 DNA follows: TGCAGCGTTGAAGTGGGCCTTCTCCAAGAGACCCAGTACTTC. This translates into CSVEVGLLQETQYF. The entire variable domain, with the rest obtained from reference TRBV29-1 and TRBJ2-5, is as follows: SAVISQKPSRDICQRGTSLTIQCQVDSQVTMMFWYRQQPGQSLTLIATANQGSEATYESGFVIDKFPISRPNLTFSTLTVSNMSPEDSSIYLCSVEVGLLQETQYFGPGTRLLVL.

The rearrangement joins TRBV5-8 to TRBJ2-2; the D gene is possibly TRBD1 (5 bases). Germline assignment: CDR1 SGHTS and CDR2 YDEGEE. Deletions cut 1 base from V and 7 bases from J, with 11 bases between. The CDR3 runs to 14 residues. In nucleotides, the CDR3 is TGTGCCAGCAGCTTGCAGGGTCTGGACGGGGAGCTGTTTTTT. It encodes CASSLQGLDGELFF.

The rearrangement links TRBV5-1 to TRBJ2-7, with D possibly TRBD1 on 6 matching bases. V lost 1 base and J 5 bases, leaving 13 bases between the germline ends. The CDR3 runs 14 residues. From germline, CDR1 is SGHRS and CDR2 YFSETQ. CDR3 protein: CASSLTGNADEQYF. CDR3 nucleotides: TGCGCCAGCAGCTTGACAGGGAATGCGGACGAGCAGTACTTC.

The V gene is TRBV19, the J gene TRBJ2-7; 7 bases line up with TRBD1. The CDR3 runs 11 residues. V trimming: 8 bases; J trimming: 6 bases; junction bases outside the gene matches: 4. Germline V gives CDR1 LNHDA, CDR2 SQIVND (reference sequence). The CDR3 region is CASRAGGEQYF. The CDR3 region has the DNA TGTGCCAGTCGGGCAGGGGGCGAGCAGTACTTC.

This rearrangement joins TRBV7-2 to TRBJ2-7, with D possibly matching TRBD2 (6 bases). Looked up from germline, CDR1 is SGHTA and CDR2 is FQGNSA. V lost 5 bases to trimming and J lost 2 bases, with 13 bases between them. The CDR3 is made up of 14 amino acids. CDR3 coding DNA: TGTGCCAGCAGCCACCGGGACTTACCCTACGAGCAGTACTTC. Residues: CASSHRDLPYEQYF.

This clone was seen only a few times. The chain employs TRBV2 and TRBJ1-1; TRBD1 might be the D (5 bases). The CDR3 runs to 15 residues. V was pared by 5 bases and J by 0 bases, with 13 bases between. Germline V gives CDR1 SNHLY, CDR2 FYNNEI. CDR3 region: CASSTPTGMNTEAFF. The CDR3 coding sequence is TGTGCCAGCAGTACCCCAACAGGAATGAACACTGAAGCTTTCTTT.